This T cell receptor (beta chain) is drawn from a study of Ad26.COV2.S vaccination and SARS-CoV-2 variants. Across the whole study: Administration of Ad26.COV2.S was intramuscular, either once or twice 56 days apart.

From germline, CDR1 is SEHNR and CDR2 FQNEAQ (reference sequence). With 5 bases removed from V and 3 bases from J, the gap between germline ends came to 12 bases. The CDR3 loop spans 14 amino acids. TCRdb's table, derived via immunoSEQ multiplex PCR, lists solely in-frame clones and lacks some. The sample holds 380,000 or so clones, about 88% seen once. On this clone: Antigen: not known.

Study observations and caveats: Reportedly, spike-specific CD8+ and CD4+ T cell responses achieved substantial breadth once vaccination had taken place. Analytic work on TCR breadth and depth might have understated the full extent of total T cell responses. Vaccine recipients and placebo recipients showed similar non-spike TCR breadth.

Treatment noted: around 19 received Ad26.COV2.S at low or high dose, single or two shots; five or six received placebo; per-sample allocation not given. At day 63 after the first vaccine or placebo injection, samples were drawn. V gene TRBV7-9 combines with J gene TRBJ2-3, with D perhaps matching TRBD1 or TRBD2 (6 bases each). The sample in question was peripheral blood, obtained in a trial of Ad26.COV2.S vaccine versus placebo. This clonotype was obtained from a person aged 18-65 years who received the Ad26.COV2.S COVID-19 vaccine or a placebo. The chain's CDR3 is CASSPTGRTDTQYF. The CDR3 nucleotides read TGTGCCAGCAGCCCAACAGGGAGGACAGATACGCAGTATTTT.